This T cell receptor (beta chain) was sequenced during a study of patients and donors after allogeneic stem cell transplantation. Germline V CDR1 and CDR2: SGDLS, YYNGEE. V gave up 0 bases and J gave up 6 bases; unmatched junction bases: 1. The CDR3 consists of 14 residues. Each CDR3 protein is one row after TCRdb ran MiXCR on the RT-PCR reads. The sample records fewer than 200,000 distinct CDR3 sequences, over 25% being singletons. The sequencing input was blood, either unsorted or a sorted T cell fraction (not recorded which). The chain is built from TRBV9 and TRBJ2-1; TRBD1 agrees at 9 bases. The receptor was derived from a human donor who was either an allogeneic HSCT recipient or a stem cell or donor lymphocyte infusion donor (not recorded which). It is not recorded whose cells these are; they may come from a transplant donor. CDR3 nucleotides: TGTGCCAGCAGCGTAGGGGACAGGGCCAATGAGCAGTTCTTC. Its protein is CASSVGDRANEQFF.